One and the same sample provided the 18 T cell receptor beta chains below, sequenced in a study of PD-1 blockade in classical Hodgkin lymphoma. Brentuximab vedotin exposure varied, and every patient relapsed after autologous stem cell transplantation. Only in-frame clones appear in the TCRdb table, and some are missing; sequencing was by immunoSEQ multiplex PCR. Of some 15,000 clones in the sample, approximately 80% were seen once. Sample: peripheral blood mononuclear cells (PBMCs), taken before the second cycle of nivolumab. The receptors here all came from a human donor with classical Hodgkin lymphoma.

This clone turned up a few times. The chain joins TRBV19 to TRBJ1-2, with 8 nucleotides matching TRBD1. CDR3 size: 12 residues. V shed 7 bases, J shed 7 bases, and the junction held 5 bases outside the gene matches. Germline V gene lookup returns CDR1 LNHDA and CDR2 SQIVND (reference sequence). The CDR3: CASTDRGSGYTF. The CDR3 bases are TGTGCCAGTACAGACAGGGGCAGTGGCTACACCTTC.

This rearrangement joins TRBV15 to TRBJ2-7; 10 bases agree with TRBD2. V lost 0 bases and J lost 4; bases outside the gene matches: 3. The CDR3 sequence is 15 residues long. From germline, CDR1 is LNHNV and CDR2 YYDKDF (reference sequence). CDR3 in DNA: TGTGCCACCAGCAGAGAGGCTAGCGGGGGATACGAGCAGTACTTC. Translating it yields CATSREASGGYEQYF. The variable domain in full, completed from reference TRBV15 and TRBJ2-7, reads DAMVIQNPRYQVTQFGKPVTLSCSQTLNHNVMYWYQQKSSQAPKLLFHYYDKDFNNEADTPDNFQSRRPNTSFCFLDIRSPGLGDTAMYLCATSREASGGYEQYFGPGTRLTVT.

The V and J genes are TRBV5-1 and TRBJ1-4; D not resolved. CDR3 length: 15 amino acids. Germline lookup yields CDR1 SGHRS and CDR2 YFSETQ. The V gene lost 4 bases and the J gene lost 3 bases, with 13 bases spanning the gap. The CDR3 region has the DNA TGCGCCAGCAGCGCCGAGGGCAGAGCTAATGAAAAACTGTTTTTT. It translates to CASSAEGRANEKLFF.

This chain uses TRBV27 with TRBJ2-1; 7 bases match TRBD2. This CDR3 comprises 18 residues. Germline-derived CDR1 and CDR2 are MNHEY and SMNVEV (reference sequence). With 5 bases clipped from V and 3 bases from J, the junction kept 16 bases outside the gene matches. DNA for the CDR3: TGTGCCAGCAGTGGGCCTACTCCCGGGAGGCAGCTCTACAATGAGCAGTTCTTC. This codes for CASSGPTPGRQLYNEQFF.

J is TRBJ1-5 and V is TRBV5-8, with TRBD1 matching 8 bases. The CDR3 is 15 residues long. CDR1 and CDR2 from the germline V gene are SGHTS and YDEGEE. The V segment lost 5 bases and the J segment 4 bases; nucleotides outside the gene matches: 8. Here the CDR3 reads CASSRPGQVNQPQHF. For the CDR3, the DNA is TGTGCCAGCAGTCGCCCGGGACAGGTGAATCAGCCCCAGCATTTT.

This clone was seen only a few times. The genes are TRBV29-1 and TRBJ2-7; D ambiguous. The CDR3 runs to 12 residues. Trimming stripped 1 base from V and 4 bases from J, with 8 bases between. The germline CDR1 and CDR2 sequences are SQVTM and ANQGSEA. As DNA, the CDR3 is TGCAGCGTTGAAGGGATGGGGTACGAGCAGTACTTC. This encodes CSVEGMGYEQYF.

V usage is TRBV4-1 and J usage is TRBJ1-2; the D is unclear. The CDR3 totals 15 residues. The germline V and J ends were trimmed by 0 bases and 4 bases, with 12 bases remaining between them. Germline V gene data show CDR1 as MGHRA and CDR2 as YSYEKL. CDR3 nucleotides: TGCGCCAGCAGCCAAGATTTAGCCCCTGGCTATGGCTACACCTTC. Protein sequence: CASSQDLAPGYGYTF.

This clone came up once. The chain couples TRBV27 to TRBJ2-2; unclear D gene. From germline, CDR1 is MNHEY and CDR2 SMNVEV (reference sequence). Trimming left V 6 bases short and J 5 bases short, with 7 bases between. This CDR3 contains 12 residues. The CDR3 DNA sequence: TGTGCCAGCAGATCTAGAACCGGGGAGCTGTTTTTT. It encodes CASRSRTGELFF.

In this sample, this clone turned up once. The chain combines TRBV30 with TRBJ2-4, with 12 bases identical to TRBD1. The germline CDR1 and CDR2 sequences are GTSNPN and SVGIG (reference sequence). The V and J ends lost 0 bases and 1 base, in that order; junction bases with no gene match: 13. This CDR3 contains 20 residues. CDR3 protein: CAWSVQGQGAGLGAKNIQYF. The CDR3 DNA follows: TGTGCCTGGAGTGTACAGGGACAGGGGGCCGGCCTTGGGGCCAAAAACATTCAGTACTTC.

This chain uses TRBV29-1 with TRBJ2-5; D is unclear. The CDR3 consists of 11 residues. Germline V gives CDR1 SQVTM, CDR2 ANQGSEA. Deletions cut 0 bases from V and 4 bases from J, with 3 bases between. CDR3 region: CSVEEVETQYF. The CDR3 bases are TGCAGCGTTGAAGAAGTAGAGACCCAGTACTTC.

Here the CDR3 reads CASSSHGTALNSPLHF. The DNA of the CDR3 is TGTGCCAGCAGCTCCCACGGGACAGCGCTTAATTCACCCCTCCACTTT. The rearrangement links TRBV5-8 to TRBJ1-6; 7 bases align to TRBD1. The J segment lost 6 bases and the V segment lost 3 bases, leaving 9 bases of the junction unmatched. The CDR3 spans 16 residues. The germline V gene encodes CDR1 SGHTS and CDR2 YDEGEE.

The V call is TRBV7-9, the J call TRBJ2-7, with TRBD2 identical over 10 bases. The V gene end was trimmed by 5 bases and the J gene end by 2 bases; junction bases not matched to a gene: 6. Germline V gene lookup returns CDR1 SEHNR and CDR2 FQNEAQ (reference sequence). There are 15 residues in the CDR3. CDR3 loop: CASSPGLAVTYEQYF. The CDR3, as DNA: TGTGCCAGCAGCCCAGGACTAGCGGTAACCTACGAGCAGTACTTC.

As DNA, the CDR3 is TGTGCTAGGCCGACAGGGGGAAGTGGAAACACCATATATTTT. Translating it yields CARPTGGSGNTIYF. This sequence joins TRBV12-5 and TRBJ1-3, with TRBD1 identical over 9 bases. The junction had 6 bases not matched to a gene; V was cut back by 9 bases and J by 3 bases. The CDR3 has 14 residues. The germline gives CDR1 LGHNT, CDR2 FRNRAP.

This clone was detected only a few times. V is TRBV6-4 and J is TRBJ1-1; tentative D call: TRBD1 (5 bases). Germline V gene lookup returns CDR1 MRHNA and CDR2 SNTAGT. Trimming pared 3 bases from V and 4 bases from J, leaving 12 bases between. The length of the CDR3 is 14 residues. The CDR3 DNA reads as TGTGCCAGCAGTGAGGGTGGGGGGAGCACTGAAGCTTTCTTT. The encoded protein is CASSEGGGSTEAFF.

V usage is TRBV9 and J usage is TRBJ1-1; 9 nucleotides align to TRBD1. Trimming removed 4 bases from V and 7 bases from J; junction bases left unmatched: 5. In germline, CDR1 is SGDLS, CDR2 YYNGEE. The CDR3 consists of 13 residues. CDR3 region: CASSPRTGVEAFF. The CDR3 DNA reads TGTGCCAGCAGCCCGAGGACAGGGGTTGAAGCTTTCTTT.

V gene TRBV29-1 combines with J gene TRBJ2-1; D is ambiguous. CDR3 length equals 12 residues. The ends were cut back, 4 bases at V and 7 bases at J, with 11 bases in the middle. Germline loops: CDR1 SQVTM, CDR2 ANQGSEA. For the CDR3, the DNA is TGCAGCGTTGCCCGACGCGTTAATGAGCAGTTCTTC. It specifies CSVARRVNEQFF.

The chain links TRBV25-1 to TRBJ1-2; D call uncertain. Germline CDR1 reads MGHDK; CDR2 reads SYGVNS. V was clipped by 3 bases and J by 5 bases, with 13 bases between them. The CDR3 is 14 amino acids. CDR3 sequence: CASSDLRTEYGYTF. CDR3 nucleotides: TGTGCCAGCAGTGATCTCAGGACGGAATATGGCTACACCTTC.

The chain has TRBV6-5 and TRBJ1-6; tentative D call: TRBD1 (5 bases). The V end lost 2 bases, the J end lost 9 bases, and 11 bases lay between the germline ends. The CDR3 totals 14 residues. The germline V gene has CDR1 MNHEY and CDR2 SVGAGI. The CDR3 loop is CASSYRHRGSPLHF. CDR3 in DNA: TGTGCCAGCAGTTACAGGCATAGGGGTTCACCCCTCCACTTT.